This record concerns one TCR beta chain sequence. Clones were read by immunoSEQ multiplex PCR, and TCRdb kept only the in-frame ones, dropping some. Of more than 300,000 clones in the sample, roughly 90% are singletons; the top ten hold around 6.4%. The entry originates in a study of Ad26.COV2.S vaccination and SARS-CoV-2 variants. Germline V gene lookup returns CDR1 MNHEY and CDR2 SVGAGI. Unmatched junction bases numbered 9, after V lost 11 bases and J lost 1 base. The CDR3 consists of 14 residues. Noted treatment: some 19 received Ad26.COV2.S at low or high dose, single or two shots; 5 received placebo; per-sample allocation not given. Sampling occurred on day 63 after the first vaccine or placebo injection.

The clonotype comes from a person between 18 and 65 years old who received the Ad26.COV2.S COVID-19 vaccine or a placebo. This specimen consisted of peripheral blood, obtained in a trial of Ad26.COV2.S vaccine versus placebo. V gene TRBV6-5 combines with J gene TRBJ2-3; 7 nucleotides align to TRBD1. This CDR3 reads CAVRSGTGTDTQYF. The CDR3 DNA follows: TGTGCCGTCAGATCCGGGACAGGCACAGATACGCAGTATTTT.